This T cell receptor (beta chain) was documented in a study of T-cell memory formation after mild COVID-19. This clonotype showed up many times. Its antigen remains unknown. Study-level results: Memory from before infection featured some responding clones, which suggests cross-reactive memory joined. CD4+ clones that contracted lay mainly in CM and EM; CD8+ ones lay in EMRA.

TCRdb re-called the 5' RACE reads through MiXCR, storing one row per CDR3 protein. The sample carries more than 300,000 distinct CDR3 sequences, approximately 14% recorded once. Per germline, CDR1 MGHRA and CDR2 YSYEKL. V lost 4 bases to trimming and J lost 5 bases, with 11 bases between them. The CDR3 runs to 13 residues. The receptor was isolated from a man between 18 and 29 years old who had mild COVID-19 (a few samples of this study predate the infection). Cell type and time point are not known. The chain links TRBV4-1 to TRBJ2-5; possibly TRBD1 for D (5 bases). Material for sequencing was PBMCs or a T cell subset sorted from them (not recorded which). CDR3 nucleotides: TGCGCCAGCAGCCCCAGGGCGAGGGAGACCCAGTACTTC. As protein: CASSPRARETQYF.